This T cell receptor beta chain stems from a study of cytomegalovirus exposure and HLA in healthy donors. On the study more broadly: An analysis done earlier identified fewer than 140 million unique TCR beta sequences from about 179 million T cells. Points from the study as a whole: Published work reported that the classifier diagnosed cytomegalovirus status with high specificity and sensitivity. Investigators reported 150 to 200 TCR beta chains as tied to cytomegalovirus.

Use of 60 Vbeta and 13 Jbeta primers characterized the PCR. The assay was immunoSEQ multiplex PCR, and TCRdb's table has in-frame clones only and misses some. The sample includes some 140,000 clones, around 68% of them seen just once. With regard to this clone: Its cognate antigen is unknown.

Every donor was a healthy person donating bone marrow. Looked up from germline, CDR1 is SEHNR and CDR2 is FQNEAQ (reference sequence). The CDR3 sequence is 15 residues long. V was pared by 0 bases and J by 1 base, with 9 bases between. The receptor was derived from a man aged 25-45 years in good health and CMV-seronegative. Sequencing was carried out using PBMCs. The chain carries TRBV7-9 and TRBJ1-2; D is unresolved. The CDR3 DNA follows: TGTGCCAGCAGCTTAGCGTGGGGAGTTAACTATGGCTACACCTTC. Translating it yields CASSLAWGVNYGYTF.